This is a list of T cell receptor beta chains from one sample in a study of Tregs in tolerant kidney transplant recipients. Assay: immunoSEQ multiplex PCR; the TCRdb copy retains only in-frame clones and omits some. The table lists around 63,000 clones, 70% to 90% of them singletons. Specimen: Tregs from blood, collected before the transplant. The receptor set was obtained from a human donor who received a combined kidney and bone marrow transplant. The CDR3 runs from the conserved cysteine through the conserved F or W. A D gene is named only where the DNA matches it firmly. Not every row has a clone size; where given, it reads once, few, many or a size class.

d_call	v_call	j_call	clone_size	cdr3_aa	cdr3_nt
NA	TRBV27	TRBJ2-1	NA	CASSLGGAKYNEQFF	TGTGCCAGCAGTTTGGGCGGGGCAAAGTACAATGAGCAGTTCTTC
TRBD2	TRBV10-1	TRBJ2-7	NA	CASNEGTRGDEQYF	TGCGCCAGCAACGAAGGGACTAGAGGCGACGAGCAGTACTTC
NA	TRBV11-3	TRBJ2-2	NA	CASSLIVWAGWNTGELFF	TGTGCCAGCAGCTTGATCGTTTGGGCGGGGTGGAACACCGGGGAGCTGTTTTTT
TRBD1	TRBV10-2	TRBJ2-5	NA	CASSVRQGTDQETQYF	TGCGCCAGCAGTGTACGACAGGGGACCGACCAAGAGACCCAGTACTTC
NA	TRBV7-2	TRBJ1-1	NA	CASSPRGGNTEAFF	TGTGCCAGCAGCCCCAGAGGTGGAAACACTGAAGCTTTCTTT
TRBD1	TRBV28	TRBJ2-7	NA	CASISGTGVAYEQYF	TGTGCCAGCATCTCCGGGACAGGGGTTGCATACGAGCAGTACTTC
NA	TRBV6-9	TRBJ1-2	NA	CASSYRTVNYGYTF	TGTGCCAGCAGTTACCGAACAGTTAACTATGGCTACACCTTC
NA	TRBV7-9	TRBJ1-2	once	CASSHRVGYGYTF	TGTGCCAGCAGCCACAGGGTTGGCTATGGCTACACCTTC
TRBD1	TRBV5-1	TRBJ1-1	NA	CASGTGGQGNTEAFF	TGCGCCAGCGGAACAGGAGGACAGGGGAACACTGAAGCTTTCTTT
NA	TRBV20-1	TRBJ2-1	NA	CSARGGNEQFF	TGCAGTGCTAGGGGGGGAAATGAGCAGTTCTTC
TRBD2	TRBV5-1	TRBJ2-7	once	CASSFQLAGVYEQYF	TGCGCCAGCAGCTTCCAACTAGCGGGAGTGTACGAGCAGTACTTC
TRBD1	TRBV4-1	TRBJ2-2	NA	CASSHTDRGNTGELFF	TGCGCCAGCAGCCATACAGACAGGGGAAACACCGGGGAGCTGTTTTTT